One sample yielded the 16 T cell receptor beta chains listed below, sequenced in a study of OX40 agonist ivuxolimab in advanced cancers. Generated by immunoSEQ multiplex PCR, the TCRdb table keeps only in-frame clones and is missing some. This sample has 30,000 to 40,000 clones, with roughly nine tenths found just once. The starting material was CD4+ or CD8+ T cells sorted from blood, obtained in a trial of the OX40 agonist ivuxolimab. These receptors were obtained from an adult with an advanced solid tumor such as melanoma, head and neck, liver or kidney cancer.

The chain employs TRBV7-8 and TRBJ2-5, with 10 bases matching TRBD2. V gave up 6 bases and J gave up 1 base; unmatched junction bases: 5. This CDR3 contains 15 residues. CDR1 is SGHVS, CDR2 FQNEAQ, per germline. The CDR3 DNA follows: TGTGCCAGCAGGAAAGCGGGGGGGCCCCAAGAGACCCAGTACTTC. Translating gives CASRKAGGPQETQYF.

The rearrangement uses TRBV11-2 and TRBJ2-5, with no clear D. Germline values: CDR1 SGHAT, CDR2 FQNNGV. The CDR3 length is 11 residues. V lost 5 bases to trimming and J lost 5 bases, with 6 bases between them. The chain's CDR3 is CASSPSETQYF. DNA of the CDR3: TGTGCCAGCAGCCCCAGTGAGACCCAGTACTTC.

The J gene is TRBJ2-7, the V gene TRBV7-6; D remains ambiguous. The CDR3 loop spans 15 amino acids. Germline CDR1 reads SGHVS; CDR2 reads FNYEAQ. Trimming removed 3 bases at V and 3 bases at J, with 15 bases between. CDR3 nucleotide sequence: TGTGCCAGCAGCTTGGGGTCGGGCCCTGGCTACGAGCAGTACTTC. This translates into CASSLGSGPGYEQYF.

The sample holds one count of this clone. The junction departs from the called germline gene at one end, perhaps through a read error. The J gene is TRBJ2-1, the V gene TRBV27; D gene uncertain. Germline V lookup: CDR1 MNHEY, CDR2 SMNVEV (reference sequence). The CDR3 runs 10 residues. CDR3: CASSLSPMVF. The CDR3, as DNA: TGTGCCAGCAGTTTATCCCCCATGGTCTTC.

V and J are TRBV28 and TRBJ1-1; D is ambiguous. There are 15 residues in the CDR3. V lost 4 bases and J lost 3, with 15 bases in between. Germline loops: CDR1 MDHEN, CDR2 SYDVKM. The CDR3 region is CASSSNSDMDTEAFF. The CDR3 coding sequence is TGTGCCAGCAGTTCAAACAGTGACATGGACACTGAAGCTTTCTTT.

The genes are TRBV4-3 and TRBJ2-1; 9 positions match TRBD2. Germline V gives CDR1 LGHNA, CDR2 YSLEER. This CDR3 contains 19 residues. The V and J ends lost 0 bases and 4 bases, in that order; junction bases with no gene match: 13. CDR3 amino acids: CASSQDQFRSGGLYNEQFF. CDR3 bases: TGCGCCAGCAGCCAAGATCAGTTTAGGAGCGGGGGGCTATACAATGAGCAGTTCTTC.

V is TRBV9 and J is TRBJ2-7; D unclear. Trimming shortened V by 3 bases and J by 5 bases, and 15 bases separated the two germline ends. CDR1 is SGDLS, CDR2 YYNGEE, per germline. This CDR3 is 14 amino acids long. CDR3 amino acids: CASSEPGTSHEQYF. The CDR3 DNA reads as TGTGCCAGCAGCGAACCAGGTACATCCCACGAGCAGTACTTC.

Here the CDR3 reads CASSYLDRGTGELFF. DNA of the CDR3: TGTGCCAGCAGTTACTTGGACAGGGGGACCGGGGAGCTGTTTTTT. The chain has TRBV6-5 and TRBJ2-2; TRBD1 matches at 10 bases. CDR3 length: 15 amino acids. V lost 1 base and J lost 5; bases outside the gene matches: 1. Germline values: CDR1 MNHEY, CDR2 SVGAGI.

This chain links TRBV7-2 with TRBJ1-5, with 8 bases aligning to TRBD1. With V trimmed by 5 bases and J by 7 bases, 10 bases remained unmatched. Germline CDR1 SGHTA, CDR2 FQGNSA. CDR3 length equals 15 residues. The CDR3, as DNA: TGTGCCAGCAGCCGGGCACAGGGGGTAGCCCAGCCCCAGCATTTT. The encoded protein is CASSRAQGVAQPQHF.

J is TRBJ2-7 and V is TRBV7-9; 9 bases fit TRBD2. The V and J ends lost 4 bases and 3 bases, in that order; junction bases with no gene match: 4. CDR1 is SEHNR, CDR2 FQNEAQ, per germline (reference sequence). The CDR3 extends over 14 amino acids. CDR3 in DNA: TGTGCCAGCAGCTCTAGCGGGGACCTCTACGAGCAGTACTTC. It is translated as CASSSSGDLYEQYF.

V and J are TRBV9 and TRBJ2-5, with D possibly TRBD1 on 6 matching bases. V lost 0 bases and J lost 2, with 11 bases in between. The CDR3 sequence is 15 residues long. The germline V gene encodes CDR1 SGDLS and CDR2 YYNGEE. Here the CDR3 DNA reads TGTGCCAGCAGCGTAGTTGGGGGCGGGCAAGAGACCCAGTACTTC. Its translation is CASSVVGGGQETQYF.

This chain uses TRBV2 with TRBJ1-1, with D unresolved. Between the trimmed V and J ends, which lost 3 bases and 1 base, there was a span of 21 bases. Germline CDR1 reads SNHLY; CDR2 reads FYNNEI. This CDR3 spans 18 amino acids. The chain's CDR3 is CASSDHGVGIEWNTEAFF. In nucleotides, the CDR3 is TGTGCCAGCAGTGATCACGGGGTGGGAATTGAGTGGAACACTGAAGCTTTCTTT.

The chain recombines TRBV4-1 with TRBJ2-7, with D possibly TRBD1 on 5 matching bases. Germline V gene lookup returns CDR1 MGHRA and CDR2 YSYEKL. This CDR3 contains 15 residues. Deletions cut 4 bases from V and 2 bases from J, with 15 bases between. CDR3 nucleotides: TGCGCCAGCAGCCGATTGATAGGGGATACCTACGAGCAGTACTTC. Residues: CASSRLIGDTYEQYF.

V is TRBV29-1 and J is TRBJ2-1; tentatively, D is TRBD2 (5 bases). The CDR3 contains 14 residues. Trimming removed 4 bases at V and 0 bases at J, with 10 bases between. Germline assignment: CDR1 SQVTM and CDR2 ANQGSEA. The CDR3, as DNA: TGCAGCGTTGTCCTAGGGAGCTCCTACAATGAGCAGTTCTTC. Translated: CSVVLGSSYNEQFF.

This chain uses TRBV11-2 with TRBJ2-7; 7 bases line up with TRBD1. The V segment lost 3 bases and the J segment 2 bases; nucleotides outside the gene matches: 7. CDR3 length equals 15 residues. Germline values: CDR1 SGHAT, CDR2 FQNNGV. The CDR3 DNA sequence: TGTGCCAGCAGCTTGAGCCGGGACAGCGCCTACGAGCAGTACTTC. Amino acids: CASSLSRDSAYEQYF.

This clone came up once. The CDR3 spells CSAPGSEAFF. In nucleotides, the CDR3 is TGCAGTGCCCCAGGGTCTGAAGCTTTCTTT. This chain uses TRBV20-1 with TRBJ1-1; maybe TRBD1 (5 bases). The CDR3 runs 10 residues. The V end lost 6 bases, the J end lost 6 bases, and 8 bases lay between the germline ends. Germline assignment: CDR1 DFQATT and CDR2 SNEGSKA (reference sequence).